Following are 10 T cell receptor beta chains from one sample sequenced in a study of blood T cell repertoires in COVID-19. Libraries were prepared by immunoSEQ multiplex PCR; TCRdb keeps only in-frame clonotypes and omits some of them. The table has around 230,000 clones, approximately 82% seen once; the top ten hold 8% to 10%. The sample taken for sequencing was peripheral blood. Source of these receptors: a woman aged 45-65 years with acute or convalescent COVID-19.

This chain uses TRBV2 with TRBJ2-1; TRBD1 might be the D (6 bases). The CDR3 length is 15 residues. The germline V and J ends were trimmed by 4 bases and 4 bases, with 14 bases remaining between them. CDR1 and CDR2 (germline): SNHLY, FYNNEI. The CDR3 coding sequence is TGTGCCAGCAGTGGATTCCAGGGGCAATACAATGAGCAGTTCTTC. This codes for CASSGFQGQYNEQFF.

The chain has TRBV30 and TRBJ2-1, with TRBD2 identical over 8 bases. V was pared by 3 bases and J by 2 bases, with 9 bases of the junction left unmatched. CDR1 and CDR2 from the germline V gene are GTSNPN and SVGIG (reference sequence). The CDR3 sequence is 16 residues long. CDR3 residues: CAWSRELAEAYNEQFF. The CDR3 nucleotides are TGTGCCTGGAGCCGAGAACTAGCGGAGGCCTACAATGAGCAGTTCTTC.

The chain links TRBV5-6 to TRBJ2-7, with 10 bases fitting TRBD2. The V gene end was trimmed by 1 base and the J gene end by 4 bases; junction bases not matched to a gene: 11. Germline V gene sequence: CDR1 SGHDT, CDR2 YYEEEE. The CDR3 has 17 amino acids. CDR3 nucleotide sequence: TGTGCCAGCAGCTTGAAGCGGGCTAGCGGGAGTTTTTACGAGCAGTACTTC. As protein: CASSLKRASGSFYEQYF.

V usage is TRBV11-1 and J usage is TRBJ2-3, with 14 bases that match TRBD2. The CDR3 has 16 residues. J was trimmed by 5 bases and V by 4 bases; bases with no gene match: 5. CDR1 is SGHAT and CDR2 is FQDESV in the germline V gene (reference sequence). The CDR3 region has the DNA TGTGCCAGCAGCTCGGGACTAGCGGGAGAGAGAGATACGCAGTATTTT. This translates into CASSSGLAGERDTQYF.

V and J are TRBV24-1 and TRBJ2-1; 9 bases map to TRBD2. This CDR3 spans 16 amino acids. Germline CDR1 reads KGHDR; CDR2 reads SFDVKD. Trimming at V came to 1 base and at J to 7 bases, leaving 7 bases not matched to a gene. CDR3: CATSDFIAGERNEQFF. DNA for the CDR3: TGTGCCACCAGTGATTTCATAGCGGGAGAGAGGAATGAGCAGTTCTTC.

The DNA for the CDR3 is TGTGCCACCTCTTCTCGGGGTCCGTATGGCTACACCTTC. Its translation: CATSSRGPYGYTF. V is TRBV28 and J is TRBJ1-2; D is uncertain. V was pared by 10 bases and J by 5 bases, with 17 bases between. The CDR3 loop spans 13 amino acids. Per germline, CDR1 MDHEN and CDR2 SYDVKM.

The V and J genes are TRBV18 and TRBJ2-7; 9 bases match TRBD2. This CDR3 has 15 amino acids. Trimming removed 3 bases from V and 3 bases from J; junction bases left unmatched: 6. Per the germline V gene, CDR1 is KGHSH and CDR2 is LQKENI. In nucleotides, the CDR3 is TGTGCCAGCTCACCGCCCTTGACTAGCGGCTACGAGCAGTACTTC. This codes for CASSPPLTSGYEQYF.

The chain combines TRBV10-2 with TRBJ2-1, with TRBD1 identical over 10 bases. The V segment lost 1 base and the J segment 7 bases; nucleotides outside the gene matches: 10. The CDR3 extends over 17 amino acids. From germline, CDR1 is WSHSY and CDR2 SAAADI. This CDR3 is CASSEFTVRTGGNEQFF. The CDR3 coding sequence is TGCGCCAGCAGTGAGTTCACGGTTAGGACAGGGGGAAATGAGCAGTTCTTC.

The chain employs TRBV27 and TRBJ2-3; D perhaps matches TRBD1 (8 bases). The CDR3 covers 20 residues. The V end was cut by 3 bases, the J end by 0 bases, with 25 bases between. The V gene's germline CDR1 is MNHEY and CDR2 SMNVEV (reference sequence). CDR3 nucleotides: TGTGCCAGCAGTTTTCCGGACAGGGATGAGGGGGGGGTAAGCACAGATACGCAGTATTTT. This codes for CASSFPDRDEGGVSTDTQYF.

The chain employs TRBV29-1 and TRBJ2-1; 11 bases line up with TRBD2. The V segment lost 7 bases and the J segment 8 bases; nucleotides outside the gene matches: 7. Germline loops: CDR1 SQVTM, CDR2 ANQGSEA. This CDR3 spans 13 amino acids. Written as DNA, the CDR3 is TGCAGCGGTACTAGCGGGAGAGGGGATGAGCAGTTCTTC. Its protein is CSGTSGRGDEQFF.